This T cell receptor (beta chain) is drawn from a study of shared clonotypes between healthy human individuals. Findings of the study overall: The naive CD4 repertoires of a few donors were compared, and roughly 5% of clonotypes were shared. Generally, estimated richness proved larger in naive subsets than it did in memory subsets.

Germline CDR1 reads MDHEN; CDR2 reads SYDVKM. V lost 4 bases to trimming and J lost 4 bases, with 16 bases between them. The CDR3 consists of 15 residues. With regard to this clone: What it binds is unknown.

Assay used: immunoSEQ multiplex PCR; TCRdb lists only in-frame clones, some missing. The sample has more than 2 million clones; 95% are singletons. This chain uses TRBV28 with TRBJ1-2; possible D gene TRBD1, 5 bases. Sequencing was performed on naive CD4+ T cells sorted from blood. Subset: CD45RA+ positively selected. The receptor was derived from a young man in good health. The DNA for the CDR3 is TGTGCCAGCAGTTCTCCCGCGAGGACAACCTATGGCTACACCTTC. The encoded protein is CASSSPARTTYGYTF.